This T cell receptor beta chain was found in a study of T cells expressing NK-cell markers. Across the study: Sorted CD3+CD56-NKG2C+, CD3+CD56+NKG2C+ and CD3+CD56+NKG2C- T cells supplied the TCR beta repertoires. Study-level points and caveats: Dominant NKG2C+ clonotypes in five to seven donors made up about 1.0-7.0% of CD8+ T cells. Certain NKG2C+ T cell clones were expanded, and their HCMV specificity remained unclear.

CDR3 length: 15 residues. As concerns this clonotype: Its antigen is not identified.

Reprocessing the 5' RACE reads, TCRdb reports a single entry for every CDR3 protein and omits DNA. The data show hundreds of thousands of distinct CDR3 sequences, and the top ten clones hold 4% to 4.5%. The chain combines TRBV12-3 or TRBV12-4 with TRBJ1-6. What was sequenced was blood T cells: a sorted CD56 or NKG2C T cell subset, CD4+ or CD8+ T cells, or bulk PBMC T cells (not recorded which). The receptor was derived from a woman aged 18-70 years in good health. The CDR3 protein is CASSETVGPNSPLHF.